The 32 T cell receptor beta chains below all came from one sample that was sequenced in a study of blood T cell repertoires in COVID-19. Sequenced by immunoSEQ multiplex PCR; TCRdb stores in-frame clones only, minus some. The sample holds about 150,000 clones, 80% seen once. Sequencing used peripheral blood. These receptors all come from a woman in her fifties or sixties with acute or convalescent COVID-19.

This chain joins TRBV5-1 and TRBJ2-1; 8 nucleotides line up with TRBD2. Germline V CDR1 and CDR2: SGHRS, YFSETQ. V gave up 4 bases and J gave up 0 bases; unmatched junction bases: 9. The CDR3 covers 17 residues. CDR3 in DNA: TGCGCCAGCAGCCCACTGCCGCGGGGGGCCTCCTACAATGAGCAGTTCTTC. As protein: CASSPLPRGASYNEQFF.

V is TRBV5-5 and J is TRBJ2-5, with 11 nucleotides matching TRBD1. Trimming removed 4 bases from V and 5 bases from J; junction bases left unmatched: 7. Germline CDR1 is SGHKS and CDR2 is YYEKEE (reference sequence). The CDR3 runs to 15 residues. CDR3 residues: CASSPRTGGLETQYF. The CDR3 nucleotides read TGTGCCAGCAGCCCCCGGACAGGGGGCCTGGAGACCCAGTACTTC.

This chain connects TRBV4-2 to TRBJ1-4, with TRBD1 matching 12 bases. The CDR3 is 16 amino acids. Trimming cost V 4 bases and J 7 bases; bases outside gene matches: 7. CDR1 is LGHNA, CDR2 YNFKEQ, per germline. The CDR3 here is CASSPGTGGSSEKLFF. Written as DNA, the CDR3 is TGTGCCAGCAGCCCGGGGACAGGGGGCAGCAGTGAAAAACTGTTTTTT.

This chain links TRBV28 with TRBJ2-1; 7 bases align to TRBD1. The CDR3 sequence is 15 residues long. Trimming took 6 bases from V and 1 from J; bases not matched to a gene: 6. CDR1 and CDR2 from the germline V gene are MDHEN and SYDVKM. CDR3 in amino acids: CASRYRGRSYNEQFF. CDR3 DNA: TGTGCCAGCAGGTACAGGGGACGGTCCTACAATGAGCAGTTCTTC.

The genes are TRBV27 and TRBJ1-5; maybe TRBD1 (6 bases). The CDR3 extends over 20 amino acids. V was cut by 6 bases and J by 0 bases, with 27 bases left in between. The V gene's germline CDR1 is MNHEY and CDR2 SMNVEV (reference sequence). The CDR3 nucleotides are TGTGCCAGCAGAAAGACCAGGGGAGCAGGTGCGTATGATAGCAATCAGCCCCAGCATTTT. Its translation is CASRKTRGAGAYDSNQPQHF.

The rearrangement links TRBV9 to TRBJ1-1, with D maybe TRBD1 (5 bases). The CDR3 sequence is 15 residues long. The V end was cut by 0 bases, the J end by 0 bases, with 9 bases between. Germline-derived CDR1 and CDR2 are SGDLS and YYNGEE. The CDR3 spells CASSVAQVLNTEAFF. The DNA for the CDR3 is TGTGCCAGCAGCGTAGCACAGGTCCTGAACACTGAAGCTTTCTTT.

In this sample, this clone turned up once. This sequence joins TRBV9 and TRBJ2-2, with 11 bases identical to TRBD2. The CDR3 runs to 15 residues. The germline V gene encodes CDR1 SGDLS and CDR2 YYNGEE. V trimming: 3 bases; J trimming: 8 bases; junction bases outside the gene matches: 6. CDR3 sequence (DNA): TGTGCCAGCAGCGGTAGCGGGGGGGCCCTGGGGGAGCTGTTTTTT. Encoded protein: CASSGSGGALGELFF.

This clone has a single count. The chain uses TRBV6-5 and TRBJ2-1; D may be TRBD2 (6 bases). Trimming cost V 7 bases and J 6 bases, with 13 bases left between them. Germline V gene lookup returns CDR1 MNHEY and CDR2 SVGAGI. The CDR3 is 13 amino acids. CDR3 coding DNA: TGTGCCAGCACCCCAGCGGGCCGCAATGAGCAGTTCTTC. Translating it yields CASTPAGRNEQFF.

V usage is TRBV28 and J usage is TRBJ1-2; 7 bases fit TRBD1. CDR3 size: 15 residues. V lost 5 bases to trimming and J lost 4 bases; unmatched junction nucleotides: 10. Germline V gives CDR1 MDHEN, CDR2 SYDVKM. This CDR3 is CASSGSGTASYGYTF. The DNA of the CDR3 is TGTGCCAGCAGTGGATCCGGGACAGCTTCCTATGGCTACACCTTC.

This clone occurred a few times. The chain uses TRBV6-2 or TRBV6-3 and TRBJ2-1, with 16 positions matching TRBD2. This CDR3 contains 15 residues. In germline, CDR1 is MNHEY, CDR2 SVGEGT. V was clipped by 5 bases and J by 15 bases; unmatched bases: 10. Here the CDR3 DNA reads TGTGCCAGCAGTCATCCGGGGACTAGCGGGGGGGGTAGGTTCTTC. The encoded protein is CASSHPGTSGGGRFF.

CDR3 in amino acids: CASSPGDKKGNQPQHF. The CDR3 nucleotides read TGTGCCAGCAGCCCCGGTGACAAAAAGGGGAATCAGCCCCAGCATTTT. The chain couples TRBV4-2 to TRBJ1-5; tentative D call: TRBD1 (5 bases). V lost 4 bases to trimming and J lost 4 bases, with 17 bases between them. The CDR3 covers 16 residues. Germline V gives CDR1 LGHNA, CDR2 YNFKEQ.

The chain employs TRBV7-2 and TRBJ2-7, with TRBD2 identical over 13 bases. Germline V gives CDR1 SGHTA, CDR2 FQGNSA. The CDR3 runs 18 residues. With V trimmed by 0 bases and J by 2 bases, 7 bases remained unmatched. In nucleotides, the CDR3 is TGTGCCAGCAGCTTAGCGGCTGTGGGGACTAGCGGGACCTACGAGCAGTACTTC. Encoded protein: CASSLAAVGTSGTYEQYF.

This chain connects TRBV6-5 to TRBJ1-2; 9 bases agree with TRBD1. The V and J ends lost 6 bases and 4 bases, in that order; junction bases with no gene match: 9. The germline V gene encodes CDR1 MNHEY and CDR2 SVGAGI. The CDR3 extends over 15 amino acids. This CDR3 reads CASRYNRGQGYGYTF. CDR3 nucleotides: TGTGCCAGCAGATATAACAGGGGGCAAGGCTATGGCTACACCTTC.

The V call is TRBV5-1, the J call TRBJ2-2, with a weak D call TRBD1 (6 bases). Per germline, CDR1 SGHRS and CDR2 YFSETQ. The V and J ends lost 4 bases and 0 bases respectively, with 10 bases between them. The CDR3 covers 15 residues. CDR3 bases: TGCGCCAGCAGCCCCCGGACAGCGAACACCGGGGAGCTGTTTTTT. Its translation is CASSPRTANTGELFF.

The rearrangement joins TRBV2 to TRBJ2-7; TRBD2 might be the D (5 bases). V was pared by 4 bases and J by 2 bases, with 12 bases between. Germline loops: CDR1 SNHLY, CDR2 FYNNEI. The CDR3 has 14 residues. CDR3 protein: CASSALAGPYEQYF. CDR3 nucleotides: TGTGCCAGCAGTGCCCTAGCCGGACCCTACGAGCAGTACTTC.

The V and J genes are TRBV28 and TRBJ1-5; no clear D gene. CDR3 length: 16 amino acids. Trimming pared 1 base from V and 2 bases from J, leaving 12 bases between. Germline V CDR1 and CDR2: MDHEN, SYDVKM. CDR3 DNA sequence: TGTGCCAGCAGTTTATTTCAGTCTTACGGCAATCAGCCCCAGCATTTT. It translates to CASSLFQSYGNQPQHF.

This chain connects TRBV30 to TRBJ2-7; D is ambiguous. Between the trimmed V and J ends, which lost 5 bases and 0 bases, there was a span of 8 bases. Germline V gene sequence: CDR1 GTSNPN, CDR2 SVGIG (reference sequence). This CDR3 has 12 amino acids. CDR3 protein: CAWGRGSYEQYF. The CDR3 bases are TGTGCCTGGGGGCGAGGCTCCTACGAGCAGTACTTC. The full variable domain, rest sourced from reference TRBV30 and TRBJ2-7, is SQTIHQWPATLVQPVGSPLSLECTVEGTSNPNLYWYRQAAGRGLQLLFYSVGIGQISSEVPQNLSASRPQDRQFILSSKKLLLSDSGFYLCAWGRGSYEQYFGPGTRLTVT.

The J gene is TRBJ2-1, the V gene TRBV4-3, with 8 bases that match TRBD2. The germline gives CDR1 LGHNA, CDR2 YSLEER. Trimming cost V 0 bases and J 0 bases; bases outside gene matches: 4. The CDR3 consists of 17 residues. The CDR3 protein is CASSQDPSGGSYNEQFF. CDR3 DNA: TGCGCCAGCAGCCAAGATCCGAGCGGGGGCTCCTACAATGAGCAGTTCTTC.

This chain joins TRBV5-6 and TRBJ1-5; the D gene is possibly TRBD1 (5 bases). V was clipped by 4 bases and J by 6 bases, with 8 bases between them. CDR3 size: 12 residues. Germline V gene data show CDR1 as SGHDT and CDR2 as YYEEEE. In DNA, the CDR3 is TGTGCCAGCAGCATCCAGGGTCAGCCCCAGCATTTT. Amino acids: CASSIQGQPQHF.

CDR3 in amino acids: CASSSSFETRGGETQYF. The CDR3 DNA reads as TGCGCCAGCAGCTCGTCCTTCGAAACCCGGGGGGGCGAGACCCAGTACTTC. V usage is TRBV5-1 and J usage is TRBJ2-5, with TRBD2 matching 8 bases. V was pared by 3 bases and J by 5 bases, with 15 bases of the junction left unmatched. CDR1 SGHRS and CDR2 YFSETQ come from the germline V gene. The CDR3 length is 17 residues.

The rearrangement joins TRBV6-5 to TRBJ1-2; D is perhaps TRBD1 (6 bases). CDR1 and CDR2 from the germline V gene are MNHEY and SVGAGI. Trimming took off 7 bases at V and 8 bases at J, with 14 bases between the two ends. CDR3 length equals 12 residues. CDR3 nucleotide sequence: TGTGCCAGCATCACAGATCAGGGGGGCTACACCTTC. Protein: CASITDQGGYTF.

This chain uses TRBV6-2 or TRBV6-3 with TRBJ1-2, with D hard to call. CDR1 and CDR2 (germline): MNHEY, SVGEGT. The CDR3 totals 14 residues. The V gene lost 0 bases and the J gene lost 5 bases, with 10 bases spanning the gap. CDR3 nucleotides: TGTGCCAGCAGTTACTCTCGGGGTGGTTATGGCTACACCTTC. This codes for CASSYSRGGYGYTF.

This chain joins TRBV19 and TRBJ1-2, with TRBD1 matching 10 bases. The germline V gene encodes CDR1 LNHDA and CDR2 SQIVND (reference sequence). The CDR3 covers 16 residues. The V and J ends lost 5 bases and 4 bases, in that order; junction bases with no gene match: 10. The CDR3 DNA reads TGTGCCAGTAGTCCCTACGGGACAGGGGCTACCTATGGCTACACCTTC. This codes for CASSPYGTGATYGYTF.

The CDR3 DNA sequence: TGTGCCAGCAGTACGCGACAGGGCGGGACTGAAGCTTTCTTT. Its protein is CASSTRQGGTEAFF. The chain carries TRBV25-1 and TRBJ1-1, with 7 bases lining up with TRBD1. The CDR3 has 14 amino acids. Per germline, CDR1 MGHDK and CDR2 SYGVNS. The junction had 8 bases not matched to a gene; V was cut back by 5 bases and J by 5 bases.

Written as DNA, the CDR3 is TGTGCCAGCAGCGGGGGACTAGCGGGGCAAGAGACCCAGTACTTC. This sequence encodes CASSGGLAGQETQYF. The V gene is TRBV5-8, the J gene TRBJ2-5, with 13 nucleotides matching TRBD2. CDR1 and CDR2 from the germline V gene are SGHTS and YDEGEE. This CDR3 has 15 residues. Losses at the gene ends were 4 bases for V and 2 bases for J; bases not matched to a gene: 2.

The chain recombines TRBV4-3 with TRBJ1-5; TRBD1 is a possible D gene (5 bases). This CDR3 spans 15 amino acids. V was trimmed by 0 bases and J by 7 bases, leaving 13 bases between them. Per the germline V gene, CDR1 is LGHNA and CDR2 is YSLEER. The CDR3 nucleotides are TGCGCCAGCAGCCAAGATCGGGCAGGGAGGCAGCCCCAGCATTTT. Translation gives CASSQDRAGRQPQHF.

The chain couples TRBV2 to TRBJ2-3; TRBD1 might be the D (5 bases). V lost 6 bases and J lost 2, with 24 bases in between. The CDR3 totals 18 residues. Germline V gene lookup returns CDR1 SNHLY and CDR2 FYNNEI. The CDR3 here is CASRGLGIQGFHTDTQYF. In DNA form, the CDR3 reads TGTGCCAGCAGGGGGCTGGGGATCCAAGGATTCCACACAGATACGCAGTATTTT.

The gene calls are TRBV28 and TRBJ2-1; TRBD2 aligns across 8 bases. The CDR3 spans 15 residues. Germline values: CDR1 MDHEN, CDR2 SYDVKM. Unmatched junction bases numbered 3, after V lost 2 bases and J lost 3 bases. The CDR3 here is CASSLAGGNYNEQFF. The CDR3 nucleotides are TGTGCCAGCAGTTTAGCGGGGGGTAACTACAATGAGCAGTTCTTC.

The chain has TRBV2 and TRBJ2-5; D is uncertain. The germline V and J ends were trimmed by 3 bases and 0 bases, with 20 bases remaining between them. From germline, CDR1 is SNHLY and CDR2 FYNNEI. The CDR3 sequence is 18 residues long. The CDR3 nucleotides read TGTGCCAGCAGTGACTTTAAGACGTCTACAGAGTACCAAGAGACCCAGTACTTC. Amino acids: CASSDFKTSTEYQETQYF.

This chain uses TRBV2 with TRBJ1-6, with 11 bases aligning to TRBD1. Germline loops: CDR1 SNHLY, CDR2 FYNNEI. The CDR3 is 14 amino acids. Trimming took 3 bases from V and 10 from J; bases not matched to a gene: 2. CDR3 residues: CASSDRTGGSPLHF. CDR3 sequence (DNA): TGTGCCAGCAGTGACCGGACAGGGGGCTCACCCCTCCACTTT.

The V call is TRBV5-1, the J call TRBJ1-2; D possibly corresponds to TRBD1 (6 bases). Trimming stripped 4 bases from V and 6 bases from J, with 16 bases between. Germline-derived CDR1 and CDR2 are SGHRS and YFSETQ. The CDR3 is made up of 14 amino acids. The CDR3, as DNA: TGCGCCAGCAGCGAAACTGACAGGACGAATGGCTACACCTTC. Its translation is CASSETDRTNGYTF.

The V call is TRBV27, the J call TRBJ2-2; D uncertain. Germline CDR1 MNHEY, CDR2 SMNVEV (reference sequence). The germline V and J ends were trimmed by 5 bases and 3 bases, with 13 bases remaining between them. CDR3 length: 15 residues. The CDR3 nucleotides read TGTGCCAGCAGTGCGACTGGCAGTTACACCGGGGAGCTGTTTTTT. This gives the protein CASSATGSYTGELFF.